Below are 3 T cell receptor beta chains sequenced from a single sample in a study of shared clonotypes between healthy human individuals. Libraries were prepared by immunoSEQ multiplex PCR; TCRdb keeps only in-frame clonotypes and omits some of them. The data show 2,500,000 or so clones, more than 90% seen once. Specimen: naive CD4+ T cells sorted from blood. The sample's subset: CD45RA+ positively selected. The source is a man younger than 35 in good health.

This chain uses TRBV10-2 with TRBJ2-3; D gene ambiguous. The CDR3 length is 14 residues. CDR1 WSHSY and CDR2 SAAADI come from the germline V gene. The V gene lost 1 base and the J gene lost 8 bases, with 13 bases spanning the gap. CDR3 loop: CASSEFRTAATQYF. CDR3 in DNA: TGCGCCAGCAGTGAGTTCAGGACGGCGGCTACGCAGTATTTT.

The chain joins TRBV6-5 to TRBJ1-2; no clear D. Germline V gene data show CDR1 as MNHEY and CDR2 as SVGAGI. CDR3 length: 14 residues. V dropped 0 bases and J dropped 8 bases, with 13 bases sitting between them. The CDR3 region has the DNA TGTGCCAGCAGTTACTCGATCCAGGCCGGGGGCTACACCTTC. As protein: CASSYSIQAGGYTF.

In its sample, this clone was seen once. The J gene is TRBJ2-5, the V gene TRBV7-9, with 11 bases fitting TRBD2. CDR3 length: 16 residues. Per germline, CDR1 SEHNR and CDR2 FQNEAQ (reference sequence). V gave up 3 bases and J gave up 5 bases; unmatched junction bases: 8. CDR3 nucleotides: TGTGCCAGCAGCTTCCTAGCGGGAGGTCGTGGTGAGACCCAGTACTTC. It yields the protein CASSFLAGGRGETQYF.